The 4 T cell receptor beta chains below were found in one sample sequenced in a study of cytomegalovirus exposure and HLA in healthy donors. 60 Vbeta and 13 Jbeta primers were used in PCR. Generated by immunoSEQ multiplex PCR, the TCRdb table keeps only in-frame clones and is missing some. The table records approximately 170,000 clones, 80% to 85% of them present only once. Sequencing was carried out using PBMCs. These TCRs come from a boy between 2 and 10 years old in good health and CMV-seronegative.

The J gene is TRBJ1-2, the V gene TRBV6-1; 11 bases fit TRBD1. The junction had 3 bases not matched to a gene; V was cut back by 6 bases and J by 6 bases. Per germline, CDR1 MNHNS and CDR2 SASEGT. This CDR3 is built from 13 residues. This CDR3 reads CASSWTGGDGYTF. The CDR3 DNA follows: TGTGCCAGCAGCTGGACAGGGGGCGATGGCTACACCTTC.

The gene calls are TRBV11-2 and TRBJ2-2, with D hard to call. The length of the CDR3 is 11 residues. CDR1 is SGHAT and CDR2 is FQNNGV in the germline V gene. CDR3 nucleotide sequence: TGTGCTAGTAAGAGGACCGGGGAGCTGTTTTTT. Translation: CASKRTGELFF.

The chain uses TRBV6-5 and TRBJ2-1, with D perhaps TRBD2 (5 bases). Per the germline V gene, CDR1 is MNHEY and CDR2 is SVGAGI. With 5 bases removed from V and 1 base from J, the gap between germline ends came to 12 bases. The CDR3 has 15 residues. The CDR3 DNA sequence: TGTGCCAGCAGTGGGCGGGCCGTATCCTACAATGAGCAGTTCTTC. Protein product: CASSGRAVSYNEQFF.

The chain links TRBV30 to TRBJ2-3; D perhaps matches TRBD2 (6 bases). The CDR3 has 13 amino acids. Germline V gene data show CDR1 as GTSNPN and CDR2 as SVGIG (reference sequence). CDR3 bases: TGTGCTCGCTCTGCGGGGAGTGGGGGTACGCAGTATTTT. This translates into CARSAGSGGTQYF.